The 22 T cell receptor beta chains reported below all come from one sample, sequenced in a study of control samples from healthy donors and cancer patients (dated by TCRdb to the early 2020s). The library came from the immunoSEQ multiplex PCR assay. Not all clones reach the TCRdb copy of this immuneACCESS table, which keeps in-frame sequences only. Checked studies attribute under half of the gap to unresolved V genes and leave the rest unexplained. Across this sample there are some 130,000 clones, with 92% seen only once. The ten most abundant clones make up 2% to 2.5% of the sample. The sequencing input was blood. The receptors originated from a woman aged 50 to 60 in good health.

This rearrangement joins TRBV15 to TRBJ2-1, with D possibly TRBD2 on 5 matching bases. The CDR3 is 13 amino acids. Trimming stripped 5 bases from V and 10 bases from J, with 15 bases between. Looked up from germline, CDR1 is LNHNV and CDR2 is YYDKDF (reference sequence). The CDR3 sequence is CATSASQGYEQFF. The DNA for the CDR3 is TGTGCCACCAGCGCTAGCCAAGGGTACGAGCAGTTCTTC.

V is TRBV6-5 and J is TRBJ1-1; D is perhaps TRBD1 (5 bases). This CDR3 is built from 15 residues. Between the trimmed V and J ends, which lost 2 bases and 0 bases, there was a span of 10 bases. The germline gives CDR1 MNHEY, CDR2 SVGAGI. CDR3 in DNA: TGTGCCAGCAGTTACACAAGACAGATGAACACTGAAGCTTTCTTT. It translates to CASSYTRQMNTEAFF.

The V gene is TRBV9, the J gene TRBJ2-3, with D possibly being TRBD1 (6 bases). CDR1 and CDR2 from the germline V gene are SGDLS and YYNGEE. The V end was cut by 4 bases, the J end by 0 bases, with 21 bases between. The CDR3 runs to 18 residues. In DNA, the CDR3 is TGTGCCAGCAGCCTTAGCGTAGGGGGACAAACCAGCACAGATACGCAGTATTTT. Its translation: CASSLSVGGQTSTDTQYF.

This sequence joins TRBV2 and TRBJ1-1; D unresolved. Trimming removed 7 bases at V and 1 base at J, with 10 bases between. CDR3 length equals 13 residues. Germline CDR1 SNHLY, CDR2 FYNNEI. The CDR3 spells CASKHGRNTEAFF. CDR3 coding DNA: TGTGCCAGCAAGCACGGGCGGAACACTGAAGCTTTCTTT.

The rearrangement links TRBV7-9 to TRBJ1-6; 7 bases align to TRBD1. This CDR3 contains 18 residues. Per germline, CDR1 SEHNR and CDR2 FQNEAQ (reference sequence). Germline trimming cut 0 bases from V and 0 bases from J; bases unmatched to any gene: 5. The CDR3 DNA reads TGTGCCAGCAGCTTAGCGCTCAGGGGGAGCTCCTATAATTCACCCCTCCACTTT. It encodes CASSLALRGSSYNSPLHF.

This clone came up a few times. The chain uses TRBV7-2 and TRBJ1-6; 7 positions match TRBD1. The trim removed 1 base at V and 10 bases at J, leaving 7 bases unmatched. CDR1 is SGHTA, CDR2 FQGNSA, per germline. CDR3 length: 15 amino acids. CDR3 bases: TGTGCCAGCAGCTTAGGCAGACAGGGATCCTCACCCCTCCACTTT. Protein sequence: CASSLGRQGSSPLHF.

This chain connects TRBV19 to TRBJ1-1, with a possible D match to TRBD1 (5 bases). Germline loops: CDR1 LNHDA, CDR2 SQIVND (reference sequence). The V end was cut by 6 bases, the J end by 4 bases, with 15 bases between. This CDR3 comprises 14 residues. The chain's CDR3 is CASRPGPGGTEAFF. In nucleotides, the CDR3 is TGTGCCAGTAGGCCTGGGCCTGGGGGCACTGAAGCTTTCTTT.

V is TRBV5-8 and J is TRBJ2-1, with 11 bases that match TRBD2. V trimming: 4 bases; J trimming: 8 bases; junction bases outside the gene matches: 11. Germline loops: CDR1 SGHTS, CDR2 YDEGEE. The CDR3 contains 16 residues. This CDR3 is CASSVPTSGSMDEQFF. The DNA for the CDR3 is TGTGCCAGCAGCGTACCCACTAGCGGGAGTATGGATGAGCAGTTCTTC.

The genes are TRBV4-2 and TRBJ2-7, with 10 bases aligning to TRBD1. V shed 2 bases, J shed 3 bases, and the junction held 16 bases outside the gene matches. The CDR3 runs to 19 residues. CDR1 and CDR2 (germline): LGHNA, YNFKEQ. CDR3 nucleotide sequence: TGTGCCAGCAGCCAAAGAGCGAATACCGGGACAGGGGCTGACTACGAGCAGTACTTC. It codes for CASSQRANTGTGADYEQYF.

This clone has just one count. The rearrangement links TRBV2 to TRBJ1-5; D remains ambiguous. Deletions cut 4 bases from V and 0 bases from J, with 10 bases between. Germline CDR1 SNHLY, CDR2 FYNNEI. The CDR3 sequence is 15 residues long. The CDR3 DNA reads TGTGCCAGCAGTGTATCACAAATTAGCAATCAGCCCCAGCATTTT. This gives the protein CASSVSQISNQPQHF.

This chain connects TRBV29-1 to TRBJ2-5; D is possibly TRBD1 (5 bases). The V end was cut by 5 bases, the J end by 5 bases, with 15 bases between. The germline gives CDR1 SQVTM, CDR2 ANQGSEA. The CDR3 is 13 amino acids. The CDR3: CSVRRGAGETQYF. Written as DNA, the CDR3 is TGCAGCGTTCGAAGGGGCGCCGGGGAGACCCAGTACTTC.

The rearrangement uses TRBV30 and TRBJ2-6; D gene ambiguous. V was trimmed by 5 bases and J by 0 bases, leaving 11 bases between them. The CDR3 runs 15 residues. The V gene's germline CDR1 is GTSNPN and CDR2 SVGIG (reference sequence). The CDR3 DNA follows: TGTGCCTGGGGCATTTCTCTCTCTGGGGCCAACGTCCTGACTTTC. Translation gives CAWGISLSGANVLTF.

This chain joins TRBV29-1 and TRBJ1-1, with TRBD1 matching over 8 bases. J was trimmed by 0 bases and V by 5 bases; bases with no gene match: 11. Germline CDR1 and CDR2: SQVTM and ANQGSEA. This CDR3 is built from 16 residues. CDR3 residues: CSVLRTGRGMNTEAFF. The CDR3 DNA is TGCAGCGTTCTAAGGACAGGGAGGGGAATGAACACTGAAGCTTTCTTT.

This clone has just a few counts. The chain joins TRBV5-1 to TRBJ1-2; D is perhaps TRBD1 (6 bases). V was cut by 4 bases and J by 3 bases, with 13 bases left in between. Germline values: CDR1 SGHRS, CDR2 YFSETQ. CDR3 length: 14 residues. The CDR3 loop reads CASSPRWTDYGYTF. As DNA, the CDR3 is TGCGCCAGCAGCCCACGGTGGACAGACTATGGCTACACCTTC.

The chain links TRBV10-1 to TRBJ2-3; D possibly matches TRBD1 or TRBD2 (5 bases each). Trimming took 2 bases from V and 5 from J, leaving 17 bases between them. Looked up from germline, CDR1 is WNHNN and CDR2 is SYGVQD (reference sequence). This CDR3 spans 16 amino acids. CDR3: CASSEASGRTGDTQYF. As DNA, the CDR3 is TGCGCCAGCAGTGAGGCGAGCGGAAGAACAGGAGATACGCAGTATTTT.

V is TRBV6-5 and J is TRBJ2-7; the D is unclear. Per germline, CDR1 MNHEY and CDR2 SVGAGI. This CDR3 has 14 amino acids. V lost 6 bases to trimming and J lost 2 bases, with 14 bases between them. The chain's CDR3 is CASRPRTHTYEQYF. The CDR3 DNA reads as TGTGCCAGCAGGCCCAGGACGCATACCTACGAGCAGTACTTC.

The J gene is TRBJ1-1, the V gene TRBV7-9, with a tentative D call TRBD1 (5 bases). This CDR3 is 13 amino acids long. Germline CDR1 reads SEHNR; CDR2 reads FQNEAQ (reference sequence). V was cut by 6 bases and J by 1 base, with 9 bases left in between. The CDR3 loop is CASRQTENTEAFF. CDR3 bases: TGTGCCAGCAGGCAGACAGAGAACACTGAAGCTTTCTTT.

V and J are TRBV5-4 and TRBJ2-3; 9 bases are shared with TRBD2. Unmatched junction bases numbered 4, after V lost 2 bases and J lost 6 bases. This CDR3 has 14 amino acids. From germline, CDR1 is SGHNT and CDR2 YYREEE (reference sequence). Here the CDR3 reads CASSFRLAGDTQYF. The DNA of the CDR3 is TGTGCCAGCAGCTTCAGGCTAGCGGGGGATACGCAGTATTTT.

This chain connects TRBV5-8 to TRBJ1-2; 7 bases map to TRBD1. Germline trimming cut 5 bases from V and 7 bases from J; bases unmatched to any gene: 8. Germline V CDR1 and CDR2: SGHTS, YDEGEE. The CDR3 spans 13 residues. CDR3 nucleotide sequence: TGTGCCAGCAGAATTCAGGGGGGGCTTGGCTACACCTTC. Translated, it gives CASRIQGGLGYTF.

V gene TRBV6-6 combines with J gene TRBJ2-5; possibly TRBD2 for D (5 bases). V was cut by 7 bases and J by 5 bases, with 11 bases left in between. CDR3 size: 12 residues. Germline assignment: CDR1 MNHNY and CDR2 SVGAGI (reference sequence). CDR3 amino acids: CASTERRETQYF. DNA of the CDR3: TGTGCCAGCACCGAAAGGAGGGAGACCCAGTACTTC.

The chain joins TRBV28 to TRBJ2-6; maybe TRBD2 (5 bases). Germline-derived CDR1 and CDR2 are MDHEN and SYDVKM. V lost 3 bases to trimming and J lost 0 bases, with 12 bases between them. The CDR3 runs to 17 residues. The CDR3 DNA reads as TGTGCCAGCAGTTTGGCGGGTCTACGCTCTGGGGCCAACGTCCTGACTTTC. This codes for CASSLAGLRSGANVLTF.

J is TRBJ2-3 and V is TRBV19, with D possibly TRBD1 on 7 matching bases. Deletions cut 3 bases from V and 4 bases from J, with 14 bases between. The CDR3 has 15 residues. Germline V gene lookup returns CDR1 LNHDA and CDR2 SQIVND (reference sequence). CDR3 residues: CASSMRQGGSDTQYF. The CDR3 DNA reads as TGTGCCAGTAGTATGCGACAGGGAGGTTCAGATACGCAGTATTTT.